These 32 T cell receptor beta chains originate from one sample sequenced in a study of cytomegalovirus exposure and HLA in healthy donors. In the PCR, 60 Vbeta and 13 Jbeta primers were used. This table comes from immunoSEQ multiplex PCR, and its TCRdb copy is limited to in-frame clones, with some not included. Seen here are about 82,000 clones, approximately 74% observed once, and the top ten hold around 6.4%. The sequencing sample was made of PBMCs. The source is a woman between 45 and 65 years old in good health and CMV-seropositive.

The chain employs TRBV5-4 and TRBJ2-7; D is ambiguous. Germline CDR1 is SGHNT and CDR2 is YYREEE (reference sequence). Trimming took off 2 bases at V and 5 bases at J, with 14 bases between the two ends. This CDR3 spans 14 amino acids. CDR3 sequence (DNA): TGTGCCAGCAGCTTCATCGGAGCCCTAGACGAGCAGTACTTC. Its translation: CASSFIGALDEQYF. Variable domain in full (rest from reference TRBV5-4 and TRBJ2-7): ETGVTQSPTHLIKTRGQQVTLRCSSQSGHNTVSWYQQALGQGPQFIFQYYREEENGRGNFPPRFSGLQFPNYSSELNVNALELDDSALYLCASSFIGALDEQYFGPGTRLTVT.

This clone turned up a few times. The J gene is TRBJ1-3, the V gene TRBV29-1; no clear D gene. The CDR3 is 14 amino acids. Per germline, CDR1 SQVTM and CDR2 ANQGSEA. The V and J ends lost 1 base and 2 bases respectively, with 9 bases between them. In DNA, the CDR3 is TGCAGCGTTGAAGGCGTCCAGGCTGGAAACACCATATATTTT. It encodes CSVEGVQAGNTIYF.

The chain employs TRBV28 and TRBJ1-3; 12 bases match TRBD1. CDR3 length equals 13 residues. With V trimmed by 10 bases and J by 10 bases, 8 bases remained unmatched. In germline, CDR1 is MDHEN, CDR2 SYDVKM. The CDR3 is CATGTGGGLTIYF. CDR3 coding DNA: TGTGCCACCGGGACAGGGGGCGGATTAACCATATATTTT.

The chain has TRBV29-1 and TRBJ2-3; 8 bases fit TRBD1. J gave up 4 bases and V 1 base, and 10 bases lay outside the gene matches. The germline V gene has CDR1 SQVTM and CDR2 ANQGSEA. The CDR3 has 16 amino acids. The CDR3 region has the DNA TGCAGCGTTGAAGGTGCACGGGCAGGGGGCTCAGATACGCAGTATTTT. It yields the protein CSVEGARAGGSDTQYF.

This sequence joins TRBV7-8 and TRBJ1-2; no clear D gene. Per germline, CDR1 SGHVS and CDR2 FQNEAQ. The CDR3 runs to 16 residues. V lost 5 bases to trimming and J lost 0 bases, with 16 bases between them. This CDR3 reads CASSRDTAAANYGYTF. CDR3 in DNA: TGTGCCAGCAGCCGAGACACCGCCGCCGCTAACTATGGCTACACCTTC.

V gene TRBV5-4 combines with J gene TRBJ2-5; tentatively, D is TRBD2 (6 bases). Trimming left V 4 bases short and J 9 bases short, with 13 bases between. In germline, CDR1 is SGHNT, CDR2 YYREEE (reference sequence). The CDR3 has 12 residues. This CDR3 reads CASSPAGSAQYF. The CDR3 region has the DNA TGTGCCAGCAGCCCGGCGGGGTCCGCCCAGTACTTC. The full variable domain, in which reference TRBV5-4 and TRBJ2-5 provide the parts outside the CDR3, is ETGVTQSPTHLIKTRGQQVTLRCSSQSGHNTVSWYQQALGQGPQFIFQYYREEENGRGNFPPRFSGLQFPNYSSELNVNALELDDSALYLCASSPAGSAQYFGPGTRLLVL.

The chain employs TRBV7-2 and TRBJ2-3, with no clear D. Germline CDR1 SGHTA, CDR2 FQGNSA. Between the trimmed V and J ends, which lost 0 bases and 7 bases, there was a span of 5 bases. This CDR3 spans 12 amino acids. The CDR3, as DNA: TGTGCCAGCAGCTTAGCCAAATATACGCAGTATTTT. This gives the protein CASSLAKYTQYF.

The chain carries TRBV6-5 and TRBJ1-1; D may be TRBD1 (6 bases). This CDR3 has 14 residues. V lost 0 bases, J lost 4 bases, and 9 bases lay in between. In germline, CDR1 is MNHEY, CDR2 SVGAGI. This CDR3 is CASSYSGGGTEAFF. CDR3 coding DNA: TGTGCCAGCAGTTACTCAGGGGGGGGCACTGAAGCTTTCTTT.

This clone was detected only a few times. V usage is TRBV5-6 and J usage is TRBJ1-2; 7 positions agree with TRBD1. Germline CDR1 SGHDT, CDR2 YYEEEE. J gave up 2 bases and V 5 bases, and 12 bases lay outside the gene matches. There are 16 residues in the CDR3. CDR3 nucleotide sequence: TGTGCCAGCAGTAGGACAGGCATACAACTAAACTATGGCTACACCTTC. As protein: CASSRTGIQLNYGYTF.

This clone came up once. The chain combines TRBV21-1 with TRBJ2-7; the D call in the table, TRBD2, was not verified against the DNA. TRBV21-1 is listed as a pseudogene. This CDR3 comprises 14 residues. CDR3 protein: CASSKRREPYEQYF. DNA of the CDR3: TGTGCCAGCAGCAAAAGGCGGGAACCCTACGAGCAGTACTTC.

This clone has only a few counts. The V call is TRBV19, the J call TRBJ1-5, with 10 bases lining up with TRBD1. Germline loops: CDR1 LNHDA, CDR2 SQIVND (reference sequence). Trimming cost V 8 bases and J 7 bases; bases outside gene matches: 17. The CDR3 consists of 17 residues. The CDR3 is CASFLSDLGQGLQPQHF. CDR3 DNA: TGTGCCAGTTTCTTATCTGACCTGGGACAGGGGTTGCAGCCCCAGCATTTT.

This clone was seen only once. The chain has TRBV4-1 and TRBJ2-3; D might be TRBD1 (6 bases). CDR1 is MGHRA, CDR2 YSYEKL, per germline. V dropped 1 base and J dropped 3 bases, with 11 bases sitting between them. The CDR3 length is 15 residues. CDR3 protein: CASSQGWGQTDTQYF. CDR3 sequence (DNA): TGCGCCAGCAGCCAAGGTTGGGGGCAGACAGATACGCAGTATTTT.

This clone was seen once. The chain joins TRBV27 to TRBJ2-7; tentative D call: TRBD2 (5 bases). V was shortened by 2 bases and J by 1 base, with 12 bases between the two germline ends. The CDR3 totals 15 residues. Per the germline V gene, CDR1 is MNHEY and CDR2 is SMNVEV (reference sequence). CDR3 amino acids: CASSLRAGSSYEQYF. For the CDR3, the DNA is TGTGCCAGCAGTTTAAGGGCGGGCTCGTCCTACGAGCAGTACTTC.

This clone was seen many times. The CDR3, as DNA: TGTGCCAGCAGCTCGGACACACTGAACACTGAAGCTTTCTTT. This codes for CASSSDTLNTEAFF. The rearrangement joins TRBV7-9 to TRBJ1-1, with D possibly TRBD1 on 5 matching bases. Trimming cost V 4 bases and J 0 bases, with 9 bases left between them. Germline loops: CDR1 SEHNR, CDR2 FQNEAQ (reference sequence). The CDR3 loop spans 14 amino acids.

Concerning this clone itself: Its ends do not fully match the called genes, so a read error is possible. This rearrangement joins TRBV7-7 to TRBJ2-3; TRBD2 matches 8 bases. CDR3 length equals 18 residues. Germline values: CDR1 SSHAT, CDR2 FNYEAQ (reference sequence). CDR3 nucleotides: TGTGCTAGCAGCTTAGGAATTAGCGGGAAAGGTGGCACAGATACGCAGTATTTT. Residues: CASSLGISGKGGTDTQYF.

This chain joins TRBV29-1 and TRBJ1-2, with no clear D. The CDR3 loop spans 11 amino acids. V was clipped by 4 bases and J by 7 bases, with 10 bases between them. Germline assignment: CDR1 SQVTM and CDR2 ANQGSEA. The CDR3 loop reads CSVVSTRGYTF. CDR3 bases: TGCAGCGTTGTTTCTACTCGTGGCTACACCTTC.

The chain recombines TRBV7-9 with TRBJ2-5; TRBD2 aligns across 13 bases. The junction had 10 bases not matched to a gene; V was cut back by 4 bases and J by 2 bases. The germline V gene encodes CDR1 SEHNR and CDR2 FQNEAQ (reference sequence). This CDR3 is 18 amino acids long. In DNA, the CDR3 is TGTGCCAGCAGCTACAGGACTAGCGGGAGAAAAGTTCAAGAGACCCAGTACTTC. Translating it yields CASSYRTSGRKVQETQYF.

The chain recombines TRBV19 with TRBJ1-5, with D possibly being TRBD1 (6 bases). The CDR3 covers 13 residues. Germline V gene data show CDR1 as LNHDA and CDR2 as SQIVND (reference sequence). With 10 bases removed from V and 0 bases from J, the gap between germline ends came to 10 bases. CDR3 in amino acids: CAISDSSNQPQHF. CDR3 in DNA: TGTGCCATTTCGGACAGTAGCAATCAGCCCCAGCATTTT.

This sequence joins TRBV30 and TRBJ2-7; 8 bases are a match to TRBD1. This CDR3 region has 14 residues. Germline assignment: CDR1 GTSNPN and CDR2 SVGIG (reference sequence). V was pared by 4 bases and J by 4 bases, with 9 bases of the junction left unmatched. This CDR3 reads CAWTGQGVLYEQYF. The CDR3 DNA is TGTGCCTGGACTGGACAGGGTGTTTTGTACGAGCAGTACTTC.

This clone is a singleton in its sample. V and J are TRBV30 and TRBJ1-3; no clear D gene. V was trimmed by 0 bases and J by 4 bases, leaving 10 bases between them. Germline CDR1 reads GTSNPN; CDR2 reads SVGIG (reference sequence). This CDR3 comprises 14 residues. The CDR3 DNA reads TGTGCCTGGAGTGTACGGGCGGGGGGAAACACCATATATTTT. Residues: CAWSVRAGGNTIYF.

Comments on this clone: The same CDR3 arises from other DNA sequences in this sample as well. CDR3 loop: CASSLRQGGNQPQHF. In DNA form, the CDR3 reads TGTGCCAGCAGCTTACGGCAGGGAGGTAATCAGCCCCAGCATTTT. The rearrangement joins TRBV7-2 to TRBJ1-5; a weak D match, TRBD1 (5 bases). Trimming removed 2 bases from V and 4 bases from J, with 12 bases in between. The CDR3 is 15 residues long. The germline V gene encodes CDR1 SGHTA and CDR2 FQGNSA. The full variable domain, with the rest looked up from reference TRBV7-2 and TRBJ1-5, is GAGVSQSPSNKVTEKGKDVELRCDPISGHTALYWYRQSLGQGLEFLIYFQGNSAPDKSGLPSDRFSAERTGGSVSTLTIQRTQQEDSAVYLCASSLRQGGNQPQHFGDGTRLSIL.

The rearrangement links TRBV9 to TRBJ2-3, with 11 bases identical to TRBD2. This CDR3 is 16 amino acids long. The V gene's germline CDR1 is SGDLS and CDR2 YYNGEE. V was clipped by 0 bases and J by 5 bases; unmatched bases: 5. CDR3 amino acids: CASSVETSGNQDTQYF. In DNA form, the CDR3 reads TGTGCCAGCAGCGTAGAGACTAGCGGGAACCAAGATACGCAGTATTTT.

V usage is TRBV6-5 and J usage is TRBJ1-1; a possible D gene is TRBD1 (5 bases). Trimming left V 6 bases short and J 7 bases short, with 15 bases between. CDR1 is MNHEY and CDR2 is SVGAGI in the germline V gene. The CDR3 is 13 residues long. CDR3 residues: CASRRTREGEAFF. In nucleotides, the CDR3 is TGTGCCAGCAGACGGACAAGGGAGGGTGAAGCTTTCTTT.

CDR3 residues: CASSSAGAYEQYF. CDR3 sequence (DNA): TGTGCCAGCAGCTCCGCCGGGGCCTACGAGCAGTACTTC. This chain uses TRBV5-4 with TRBJ2-7; D is possibly TRBD2 (5 bases). Trimming took 3 bases from V and 2 from J, leaving 9 bases between them. The CDR3 runs 13 residues. Germline V gene data show CDR1 as SGHNT and CDR2 as YYREEE (reference sequence).

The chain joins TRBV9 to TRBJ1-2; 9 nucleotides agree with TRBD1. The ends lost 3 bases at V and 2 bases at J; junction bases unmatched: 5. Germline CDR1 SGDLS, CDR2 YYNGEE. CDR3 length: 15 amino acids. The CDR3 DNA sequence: TGTGCCAGCAGCGACCACAGGGGGCGAAACTATGGCTACACCTTC. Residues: CASSDHRGRNYGYTF.

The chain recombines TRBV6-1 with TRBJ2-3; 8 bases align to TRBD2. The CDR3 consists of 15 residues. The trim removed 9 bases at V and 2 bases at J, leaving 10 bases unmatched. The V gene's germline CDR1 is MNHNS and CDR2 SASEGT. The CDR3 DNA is TGTGCCAGTAGATTTAGCGGGGTTCCCACAGATACGCAGTATTTT. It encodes CASRFSGVPTDTQYF.

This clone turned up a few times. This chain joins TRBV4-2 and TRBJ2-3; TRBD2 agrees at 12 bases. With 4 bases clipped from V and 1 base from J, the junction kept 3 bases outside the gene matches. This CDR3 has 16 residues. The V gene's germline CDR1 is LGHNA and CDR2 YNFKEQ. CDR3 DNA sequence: TGTGCCAGCAGCCCTCGACTAGCGGGGGGCACAGATACGCAGTATTTT. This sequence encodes CASSPRLAGGTDTQYF.

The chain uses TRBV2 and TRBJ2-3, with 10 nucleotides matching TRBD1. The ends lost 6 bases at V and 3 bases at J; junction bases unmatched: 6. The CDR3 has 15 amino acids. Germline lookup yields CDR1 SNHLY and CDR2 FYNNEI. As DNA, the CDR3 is TGTGCCAGCAGGACGAGGGACAGGGGTACAGATACGCAGTATTTT. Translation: CASRTRDRGTDTQYF. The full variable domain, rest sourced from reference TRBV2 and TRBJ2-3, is EPEVTQTPSHQVTQMGQEVILRCVPISNHLYFYWYRQILGQKVEFLVSFYNNEISEKSEIFDDQFSVERPDGSNFTLKIRSTKLEDSAMYFCASRTRDRGTDTQYFGPGTRLTVL.

The CDR3 bases are TGTGCCAGCAGCTTGTTGGACCGTGGACTGGGAAACACCATATATTTT. It translates to CASSLLDRGLGNTIYF. The rearrangement links TRBV7-8 to TRBJ1-3; no reliable D call. This CDR3 is 16 amino acids long. Looked up from germline, CDR1 is SGHVS and CDR2 is FQNEAQ. V lost 3 bases, J lost 4 bases, and 16 bases lay in between.

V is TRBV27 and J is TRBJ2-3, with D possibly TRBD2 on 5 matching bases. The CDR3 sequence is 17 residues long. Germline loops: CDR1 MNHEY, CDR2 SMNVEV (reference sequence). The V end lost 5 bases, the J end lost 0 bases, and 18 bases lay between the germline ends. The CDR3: CASSPSRVAVSTDTQYF. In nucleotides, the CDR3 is TGTGCCAGCAGTCCCTCGCGGGTAGCTGTTAGCACAGATACGCAGTATTTT.

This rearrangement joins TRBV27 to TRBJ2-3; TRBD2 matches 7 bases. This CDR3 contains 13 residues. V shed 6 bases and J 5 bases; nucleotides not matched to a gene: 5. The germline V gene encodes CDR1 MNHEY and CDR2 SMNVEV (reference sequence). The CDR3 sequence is CASSFWGGDTQYF. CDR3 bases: TGTGCCAGCAGCTTCTGGGGGGGAGATACGCAGTATTTT.

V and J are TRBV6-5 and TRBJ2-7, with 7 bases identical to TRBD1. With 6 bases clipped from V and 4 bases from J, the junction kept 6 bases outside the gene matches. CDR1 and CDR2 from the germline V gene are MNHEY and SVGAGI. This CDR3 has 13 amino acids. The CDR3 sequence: CASRPTQGYEQYF. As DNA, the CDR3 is TGTGCCAGCAGACCAACACAGGGGTACGAGCAGTACTTC.